This T cell receptor beta chain originates from a study of shared clonotypes between healthy human individuals. Subsets obtained from CD4+ cells comprised CD45RA+ naive and CD45RA-negative memory cells. Repertoires were generated with immunoSEQ multiplex PCR, while TCRdb's copy carries only in-frame clones and drops some. The sample carries some 680,000 clones, more than 70% recorded once. Trimming removed 6 bases at V and 0 bases at J, with 23 bases between. The CDR3 is 18 residues long. Germline loops: CDR1 LNHDA, CDR2 SQIVND (reference sequence). The TCR originated in a woman aged 30 to 39 in good health. Sequencing used memory CD4+ T cells sorted from blood. Regarding subset: CD45RA-negative fraction. This chain links TRBV19 with TRBJ1-1; D is possibly TRBD1 (6 bases). CDR3 nucleotides: TGTGCCAGTAGAAAAGGGGCGGCCGTTGGGGGCATGAACACTGAAGCTTTCTTT. Amino acid sequence: CASRKGAAVGGMNTEAFF.